This T cell receptor (beta chain) was obtained from a study of blood T cell repertoires in COVID-19 (dated by TCRdb to 2019 to 2021). Describing the broader study: Samples from collaborators originated in the United States, Italy and Spain and spanned both the acute and convalescent phases of COVID-19. The material from the prospective study consisted of cDNA or gDNA derived from T cells, B-cell-depleted T cells, or PBMCs. The dataset comprised deeply sampled blood TCRbeta repertoires from subjects exposed to, actively infected with, or recovered from COVID-19. The repertoires were made available in a free public database intended to serve as a resource for research on the immune response to SARS-CoV-2. Samples were obtained from the ongoing ImmuneRACE study (first 160 participants) and from 1,254 subjects provided by 6 global collaborators. Nearly every sample came with metadata listing a de-identified subject ID, COVID-19 status, age in years and sex. Where HLA class I and class II types were available, the types were taken from metadata supplied by the sample provider, not from assay-based typing.

As regards this clone: Its antigen is not yet known. No base quality information exists; no much larger clone differs at one position.

Each collaborating institution followed its own protocols to collect whole blood in K2EDTA tubes. For TCRbeta analysis, collaborators shipped samples in one of three forms: frozen whole blood, isolated PBMCs, or DNA extracted from either of those sample types. TCRbeta CDR3 regions were amplified from genomic DNA by means of the immunoSEQ Assay, a bias-controlled multiplex PCR. The paper's processing steps were these. The number of nucleated cells in each sample was estimated by amplification of reference gene primers within the assay. To quantify the absolute abundance of each unique TCRbeta CDR3 rearrangement, sequence reads were collapsed and filtered. For each sample, productive Simpson clonality was calculated as the square root of Simpson's diversity index over productive rearrangements. What TCRdb holds here is the immuneACCESS table cut down to in-frame rearrangements. Part of the clones is not present; checked against another copy, under half of the missing clones reflect an unresolved V gene, and the others are unexplained. V, J and clone size are those of that table, while D and trimming were read from the DNA. This sample is represented by about 120,000 clones; 65% to 90% of them were singletons. The ten most abundant clones make up over 10% of the sample.

What the study reported, not specific to this receptor: Clinical and demographic metadata were provided uncurated, with the amount varying by source and participant.

The TCR sequence derives from a human donor in a cohort sampled during active COVID-19. Sequencing used peripheral blood.

CDR3 sequence: CASSSQGEGNQPQHF. The nucleotide sequence is given as TGTGCCAGCAGCTCGCAGGGGGAAGGCAATCAGCCCCAGCATTTT. The sequence is built from TRBV7-2 and TRBJ1-5, with 7 bases in between that match TRBD1. CDR1 SGHTA and CDR2 FQGNSA were looked up in the germline V gene. The CDR3 goes from the cysteine to the phenylalanine over 15 residues. Only the CDR3 region is kept as DNA, spanning 45 bases read in frame from base 1. V trim: 4 bases; J trim: 2 bases; unmatched bases: 5.